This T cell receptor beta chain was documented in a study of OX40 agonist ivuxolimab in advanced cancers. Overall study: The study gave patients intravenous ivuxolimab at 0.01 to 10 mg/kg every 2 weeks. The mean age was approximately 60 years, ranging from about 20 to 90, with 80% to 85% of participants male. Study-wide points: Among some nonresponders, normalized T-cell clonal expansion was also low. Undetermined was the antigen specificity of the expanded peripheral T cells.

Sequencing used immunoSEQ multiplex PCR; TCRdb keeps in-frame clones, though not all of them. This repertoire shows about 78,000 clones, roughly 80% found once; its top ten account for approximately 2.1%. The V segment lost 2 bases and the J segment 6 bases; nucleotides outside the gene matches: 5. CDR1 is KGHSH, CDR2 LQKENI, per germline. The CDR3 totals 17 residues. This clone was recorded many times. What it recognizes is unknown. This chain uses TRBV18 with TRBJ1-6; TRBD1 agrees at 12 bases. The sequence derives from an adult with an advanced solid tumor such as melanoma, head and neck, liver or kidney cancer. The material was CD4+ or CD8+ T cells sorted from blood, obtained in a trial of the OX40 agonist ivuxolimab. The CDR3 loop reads CASSPIEGQGANSPLHF. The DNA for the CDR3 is TGTGCCAGCTCACCAATAGAGGGACAGGGGGCTAATTCACCCCTCCACTTT.